This T cell receptor beta chain was documented in a study of human versus mouse CDR3 diversity and MHC coevolution. Study-wide results and caveats: Mice had fewer CDR3 deletions and insertions than humans on average.

The CDR3 has 13 amino acids. Profiled with immunoSEQ multiplex PCR; TCRdb holds only in-frame clones, not every one. The repertoire holds roughly 80,000 clones, with 85% to 95% as singletons. As regards this clone: What it binds is unknown.

Specimen: naive CD4+ T cells from blood. The subset denotes: CD45RO-negative CD62L-positive naive CD4 T cells. The receptor's source is a person aged 25 to 69 in good health. V is TRBV21-1 and J is TRBJ1-3; the D call of TRBD1 is as the table states it, not checked on the DNA. TRBV21-1 is listed as a pseudogene. This CDR3 reads CARGGQAENTIYF. CDR3 sequence (DNA): TGTGCCAGGGGGGGACAGGCCGAAAACACCATATATTTT.